This T cell receptor (beta chain) was sequenced in a study of blood T cell repertoires in COVID-19. Study in general: The United States, Italy and Spain were the sources of the acute and convalescent COVID-19 samples. Nucleic acid was either cDNA or gDNA, and it came from T cells, B-cell-depleted T cells, or PBMCs.

Seattle patient enrollment occurred during active infection, with longitudinal follow-up thereafter. In the study's own analysis: Amplified reference gene primers provided the basis for estimating nucleated cell counts. Clones were sequenced by immunoSEQ multiplex PCR, and TCRdb holds only the in-frame ones, with some missing. That table supplies the V and J calls and clone size; D and trimming were determined from the DNA. Of about 200,000 clones in the sample, about 95% are singletons; the top ten hold roughly 0.76%. Germline lookup yields CDR1 SGHRS and CDR2 YFSETQ. V lost 0 bases to trimming and J lost 4 bases; unmatched junction nucleotides: 7. This CDR3 has 16 amino acids.

Sample: peripheral blood. The chain joins TRBV5-1 to TRBJ2-3, with 8 positions matching TRBD2. The clonotype was recovered from a man aged 25 to 40 with COVID-19, enrolled during active disease. Here the CDR3 reads CASSLAAGGEADTQYF. CDR3 bases: TGCGCCAGCAGCTTGGCTGCCGGGGGGGAGGCAGATACGCAGTATTTT.